The following is a TCR beta chain sequence with its context. Germline lookup yields CDR1 MNHEY and CDR2 SMNVEV (reference sequence). The CDR3 runs 15 residues. These data come from a study of monozygotic twins with inflammatory bowel disease. Template switching added UMIs carrying a 6-nucleotide sample barcode. After re-calling the 5' RACE reads, TCRdb lists one entry per CDR3 protein, DNA absent. The sample table sets out 80,000 or so distinct CDR3 sequences. The V gene is TRBV27, the J gene TRBJ2-7; no DNA is available, so the TRBD1 call from TCRdb remains unchecked. The sequencing input was blood. This clonotype originated in a human donor with ulcerative colitis or Crohn's disease, or a healthy co-twin of an affected twin (not recorded which). The CDR3 spells CASSLDRGRPYEQYF.